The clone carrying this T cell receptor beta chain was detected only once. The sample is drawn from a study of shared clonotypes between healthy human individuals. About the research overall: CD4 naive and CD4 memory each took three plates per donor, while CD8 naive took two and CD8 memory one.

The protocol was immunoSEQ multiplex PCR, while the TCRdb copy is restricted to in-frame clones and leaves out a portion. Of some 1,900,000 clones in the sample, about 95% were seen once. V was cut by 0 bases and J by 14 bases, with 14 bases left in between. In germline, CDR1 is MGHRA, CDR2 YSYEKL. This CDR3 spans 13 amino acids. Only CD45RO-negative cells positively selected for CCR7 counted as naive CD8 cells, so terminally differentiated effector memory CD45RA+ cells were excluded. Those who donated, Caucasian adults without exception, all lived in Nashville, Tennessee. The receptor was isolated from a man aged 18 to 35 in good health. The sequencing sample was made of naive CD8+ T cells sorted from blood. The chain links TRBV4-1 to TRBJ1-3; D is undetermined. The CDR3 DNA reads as TGCGCCAGCAGCCAAGATGGGAGCGGAAGGGTATATTTT. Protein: CASSQDGSGRVYF.